The 10 T cell receptor beta chains presented below share a single source sample, sequenced in a study of shared clonotypes between healthy human individuals. The assay was immunoSEQ multiplex PCR, and TCRdb's table has in-frame clones only and misses some. The sample contains roughly 2.5 million clones, roughly nine tenths of which appear only once. Sequencing was performed on naive CD4+ T cells sorted from blood. Subset defined: CD45RA+ positively selected. These TCRs come from a man aged 18 to 29 in good health.

Comments on this clone: One junction end disagrees with the germline gene, perhaps due to a read error. This chain uses TRBV7-7 with TRBJ2-1; 7 nucleotides line up with TRBD2. This CDR3 has 13 amino acids. Germline V gene sequence: CDR1 SSHAT, CDR2 FNYEAQ (reference sequence). The CDR3 sequence: CASSPSGGSGQFF. The CDR3 DNA is TGTGCTAGCAGCCCCTCGGGCGGGAGTGGGCAGTTCTTC.

Note on this clone: Different DNA sequences within this sample yield the same CDR3. This chain uses TRBV5-1 with TRBJ2-5; D is uncertain. V lost 0 bases and J 0 bases, leaving 6 bases between the germline ends. The CDR3 is made up of 14 amino acids. The germline V gene has CDR1 SGHRS and CDR2 YFSETQ. The CDR3 spells CASSLVGNQETQYF. DNA for the CDR3: TGCGCCAGCAGCTTGGTGGGAAACCAAGAGACCCAGTACTTC.

This chain uses TRBV7-9 with TRBJ1-4; D call uncertain. The CDR3 consists of 16 residues. The V gene's germline CDR1 is SEHNR and CDR2 FQNEAQ (reference sequence). V was pared by 5 bases and J by 0 bases, with 13 bases between. The CDR3 here is CASSPMGIATNEKLFF. For the CDR3, the DNA is TGTGCCAGCAGCCCCATGGGGATTGCAACTAATGAAAAACTGTTTTTT.

The chain combines TRBV30 with TRBJ1-4; 7 positions agree with TRBD1. Looked up from germline, CDR1 is GTSNPN and CDR2 is SVGIG (reference sequence). This CDR3 comprises 15 residues. J was trimmed by 6 bases and V by 4 bases; bases with no gene match: 11. Here the CDR3 DNA reads TGTGCCTGGACGCCAACGACAGGGAAATATGAAAAACTGTTTTTT. It yields the protein CAWTPTTGKYEKLFF.

V is TRBV29-1 and J is TRBJ1-3; no clear D gene. The CDR3 is made up of 12 amino acids. Germline V gene data show CDR1 as SQVTM and CDR2 as ANQGSEA. V shed 2 bases and J shed 4 bases, with 6 bases lying between them. CDR3 protein: CSVETPGNTIYF. In DNA form, the CDR3 reads TGCAGCGTTGAAACGCCCGGAAACACCATATATTTT.

The chain links TRBV5-4 to TRBJ1-2; D is uncertain. Per the germline V gene, CDR1 is SGHNT and CDR2 is YYREEE (reference sequence). The CDR3 contains 14 residues. Trimming took 4 bases from V and 2 from J, leaving 12 bases between them. This chain's CDR3 is CASSVSGVNYGYTF. Here the CDR3 DNA reads TGTGCCAGCAGCGTATCCGGGGTCAACTATGGCTACACCTTC.

The chain employs TRBV7-9 and TRBJ1-4; possible D gene TRBD1, 5 bases. The CDR3 loop spans 14 amino acids. In germline, CDR1 is SEHNR, CDR2 FQNEAQ (reference sequence). The germline V and J ends were trimmed by 7 bases and 0 bases, with 9 bases remaining between them. Here the CDR3 DNA reads TGTGCCAGCACCACAGGAGCAACTAATGAAAAACTGTTTTTT. Its protein is CASTTGATNEKLFF.

The chain employs TRBV27 and TRBJ2-3; D is undetermined. This CDR3 is 16 amino acids long. CDR1 MNHEY and CDR2 SMNVEV come from the germline V gene (reference sequence). V was trimmed by 3 bases and J by 4 bases, leaving 17 bases between them. The CDR3 DNA is TGTGCCAGCAGTTTCTTTGCGGCCCCTTGGGCAGATACGCAGTATTTT. Translating gives CASSFFAAPWADTQYF.

About this clone: Other DNA sequences in this sample translate to the same CDR3. This chain links TRBV19 with TRBJ1-5; D not resolved. Germline V CDR1 and CDR2: LNHDA, SQIVND (reference sequence). The CDR3 is 14 residues long. Between the trimmed V and J ends, which lost 2 bases and 3 bases, there was a span of 8 bases. The CDR3 bases are TGTGCCAGTAGTATAAGGGCAGACAATCAGCCCCAGCATTTT. Translation: CASSIRADNQPQHF.

V gene TRBV19 combines with J gene TRBJ1-4; a possible D gene is TRBD1 (5 bases). The CDR3 is made up of 14 amino acids. The V end lost 6 bases, the J end lost 2 bases, and 10 bases lay between the germline ends. CDR1 is LNHDA and CDR2 is SQIVND in the germline V gene (reference sequence). The CDR3 region has the DNA TGTGCCAGTAGCGGGACGTTTACTAATGAAAAACTGTTTTTT. It is translated as CASSGTFTNEKLFF.